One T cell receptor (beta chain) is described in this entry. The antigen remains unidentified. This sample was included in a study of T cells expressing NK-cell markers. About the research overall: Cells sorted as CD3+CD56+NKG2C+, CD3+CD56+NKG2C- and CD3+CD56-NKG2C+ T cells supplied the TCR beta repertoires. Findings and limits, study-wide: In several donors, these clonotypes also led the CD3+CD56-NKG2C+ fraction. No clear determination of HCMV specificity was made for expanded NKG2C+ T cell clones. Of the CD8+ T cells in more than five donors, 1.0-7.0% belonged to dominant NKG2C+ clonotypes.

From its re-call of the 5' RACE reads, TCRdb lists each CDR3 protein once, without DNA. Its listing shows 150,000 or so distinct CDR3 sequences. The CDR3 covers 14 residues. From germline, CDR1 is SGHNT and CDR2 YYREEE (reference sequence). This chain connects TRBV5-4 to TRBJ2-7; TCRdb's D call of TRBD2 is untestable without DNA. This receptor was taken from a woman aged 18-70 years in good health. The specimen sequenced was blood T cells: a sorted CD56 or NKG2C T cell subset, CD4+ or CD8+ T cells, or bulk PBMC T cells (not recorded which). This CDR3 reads CATSVSGLSYEQYF. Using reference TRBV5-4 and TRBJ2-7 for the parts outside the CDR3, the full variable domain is ETGVTQSPTHLIKTRGQQVTLRCSSQSGHNTVSWYQQALGQGPQFIFQYYREEENGRGNFPPRFSGLQFPNYSSELNVNALELDDSALYLCATSVSGLSYEQYFGPGTRLTVT.